These T cell receptor beta chains were read from a single sample in a study of OX40 agonist ivuxolimab in advanced cancers. Here immunoSEQ multiplex PCR was the method, and the copy in TCRdb shows in-frame clones only, minus some. The repertoire holds tens of thousands of clones, approximately 86% seen once, with 2% to 2.5% in the top ten. The source material was CD4+ or CD8+ T cells sorted from blood, sampled in a trial of the OX40 agonist ivuxolimab. The receptors shown here come from an adult with an advanced solid tumor such as melanoma, head and neck, liver or kidney cancer. Both conserved end residues are part of each CDR3. The order of the fields is D gene, V gene, CDR3 length, J gene, clone size, CDR3 protein, CDR3 DNA. D genes are given only for firm matches. Clone size is shown for a subset of rows, as once, few, many or a class of expanded clone.

d_call: -
v_call: TRBV5-1
cdr3_length: 15
j_call: TRBJ1-2
clone_size: -
cdr3_aa: CASSLDGSRGYGYTF
cdr3_nt: TGCGCCAGCAGCTTGGACGGGAGCCGCGGTTATGGCTACACCTTC

d_call: -
v_call: TRBV19
cdr3_length: 11
j_call: TRBJ1-1
clone_size: -
cdr3_aa: CASGILDEAFF
cdr3_nt: TGTGCCAGTGGAATACTAGATGAAGCTTTCTTT

d_call: TRBD1
v_call: TRBV28
cdr3_length: 14
j_call: TRBJ1-5
clone_size: -
cdr3_aa: CASSSQGPDLPQHF
cdr3_nt: TGTGCCAGCAGTTCACAGGGGCCGGATTTGCCCCAGCATTTT

d_call: TRBD1
v_call: TRBV5-1
cdr3_length: 17
j_call: TRBJ1-1
clone_size: once
cdr3_aa: CASRSGTGDLMNTEAFF
cdr3_nt: TGCGCCAGCAGGTCCGGGACAGGAGACCTTATGAACACTGAAGCTTTCTTT

d_call: -
v_call: TRBV6-5
cdr3_length: 13
j_call: TRBJ2-3
clone_size: -
cdr3_aa: CASRSGTTDTQYF
cdr3_nt: TGTGCCAGCAGGTCCGGGACCACAGATACGCAGTATTTT

d_call: TRBD2
v_call: TRBV5-1
cdr3_length: 18
j_call: TRBJ2-2
clone_size: -
cdr3_aa: CASSTGTSGRADTGELFF
cdr3_nt: TGCGCCAGCAGCACCGGGACTAGCGGGAGGGCCGACACCGGGGAGCTGTTTTTT

d_call: -
v_call: TRBV5-1
cdr3_length: 14
j_call: TRBJ2-3
clone_size: -
cdr3_aa: CASSLELVADTQYF
cdr3_nt: TGCGCCAGCAGCTTGGAACTAGTGGCAGATACGCAGTATTTT

d_call: TRBD2
v_call: TRBV7-3
cdr3_length: 16
j_call: TRBJ2-2
clone_size: -
cdr3_aa: CASSFGLAGSTGELFF
cdr3_nt: TGTGCCAGCAGCTTCGGACTAGCGGGTTCGACCGGGGAGCTGTTTTTT

d_call: -
v_call: TRBV4-2
cdr3_length: 13
j_call: TRBJ2-1
clone_size: once
cdr3_aa: CASSQDPGSEQFF
cdr3_nt: TGTGCCAGCAGCCAAGATCCGGGGTCTGAGCAGTTCTTC

d_call: TRBD1
v_call: TRBV4-1
cdr3_length: 16
j_call: TRBJ2-5
clone_size: -
cdr3_aa: CASSQGGTGGEETQYF
cdr3_nt: TGCGCCAGCAGCCAAGGCGGGACAGGGGGTGAGGAGACCCAGTACTTC

d_call: -
v_call: TRBV5-6
cdr3_length: 14
j_call: TRBJ1-2
clone_size: -
cdr3_aa: CASCRRVGSYGYTF
cdr3_nt: TGTGCCAGCTGCCGACGGGTCGGGAGCTATGGCTACACCTTC